These 32 T cell receptor beta chains originate from one sample sequenced in a study of OX40 agonist ivuxolimab in advanced cancers. Libraries were prepared by immunoSEQ multiplex PCR; TCRdb keeps only in-frame clonotypes and omits some of them. The sample lists about 29,000 clones, over 90% occurring once. Here the sequenced sample was CD4+ or CD8+ T cells sorted from blood, taken in a trial of the OX40 agonist ivuxolimab. The receptors originated from an adult with an advanced solid tumor such as melanoma, head and neck, liver or kidney cancer.

The V gene is TRBV7-2, the J gene TRBJ2-1, with 7 positions matching TRBD2. V dropped 1 base and J dropped 8; count of bases not matched to a gene: 11. Germline lookup yields CDR1 SGHTA and CDR2 FQGNSA. The CDR3 contains 16 residues. Here the CDR3 DNA reads TGTGCCAGCAGCTTAGATTGGGCGGGAGAGGGCTATGAGCAGTTCTTC. Its translation: CASSLDWAGEGYEQFF.

V and J are TRBV20-1 and TRBJ1-2; D is ambiguous. V was shortened by 3 bases and J by 7 bases, with 9 bases between the two germline ends. Germline V gives CDR1 DFQATT, CDR2 SNEGSKA (reference sequence). This CDR3 region has 11 residues. The CDR3 loop reads CSARPDAGYTF. In DNA, the CDR3 is TGCAGTGCTAGGCCGGACGCTGGCTACACCTTC.

V is TRBV7-9 and J is TRBJ2-5; TRBD1 aligns across 7 bases. CDR1 and CDR2 (germline): SEHNR, FQNEAQ (reference sequence). The junction had 10 bases not matched to a gene; V was cut back by 5 bases and J by 4 bases. This CDR3 contains 15 residues. The CDR3 DNA sequence: TGTGCCAGCAGCCCCACGACAGGGAGCGGAGAGACCCAGTACTTC. It encodes CASSPTTGSGETQYF.

The rearrangement joins TRBV7-6 to TRBJ2-1, with a tentative D call TRBD1 (6 bases). Germline loops: CDR1 SGHVS, CDR2 FNYEAQ. The CDR3 is 15 residues long. Trimming took 5 bases from V and 6 from J, leaving 17 bases between them. The DNA of the CDR3 is TGTGCCAGCAGCCACCCGATGGGGGCATCCAATGAGCAGTTCTTC. Translation: CASSHPMGASNEQFF.

V usage is TRBV5-1 and J usage is TRBJ2-7; D assignment may be TRBD1 or TRBD2 (5 bases each). Germline V lookup: CDR1 SGHRS, CDR2 YFSETQ. This CDR3 spans 16 amino acids. V was clipped by 4 bases and J by 3 bases, with 20 bases between them. This CDR3 reads CASSSPAGTDNYEQYF. The CDR3 DNA reads TGCGCCAGCAGCAGCCCGGCCGGGACGGACAACTACGAGCAGTACTTC.

The sample holds one count of this clone. The chain is built from TRBV7-6 and TRBJ2-5; 8 nucleotides line up with TRBD1. Germline V CDR1 and CDR2: SGHVS, FNYEAQ. This CDR3 contains 15 residues. V trimming: 5 bases; J trimming: 1 base; junction bases outside the gene matches: 6. DNA of the CDR3: TGTGCCAGCAGCCCAGGGGGCGGGCGCCAAGAGACCCAGTACTTC. This codes for CASSPGGGRQETQYF.

The chain has TRBV27 and TRBJ2-7, with D unclear. Germline CDR1 is MNHEY and CDR2 is SMNVEV (reference sequence). The CDR3 contains 13 residues. V gave up 8 bases and J gave up 4 bases, with 15 bases separating them. The CDR3 DNA reads TGTGCCAGCGGGAAACCGAGAGAGTACGAGCAGTACTTC. Amino acid sequence: CASGKPREYEQYF.

This clone was seen a single time. The chain joins TRBV6-6 to TRBJ2-7; D remains ambiguous. The length of the CDR3 is 13 residues. The V and J ends lost 0 bases and 3 bases respectively, with 6 bases between them. The germline CDR1 and CDR2 sequences are MNHNY and SVGAGI (reference sequence). CDR3 sequence reads: CASSYSTSYEQYF. For the CDR3, the DNA is TGTGCCAGCAGTTACTCGACCAGCTACGAGCAGTACTTC.

This rearrangement joins TRBV9 to TRBJ1-4; D is unresolved. Germline V CDR1 and CDR2: SGDLS, YYNGEE. There are 15 residues in the CDR3. The germline V and J ends were trimmed by 4 bases and 0 bases, with 10 bases remaining between them. The CDR3 spells CASSPRVSTNEKLFF. CDR3 nucleotides: TGTGCCAGCAGCCCCCGGGTCTCAACTAATGAAAAACTGTTTTTT.

The genes are TRBV7-6 and TRBJ1-6; 7 bases match TRBD1. This CDR3 spans 14 amino acids. Unmatched junction bases numbered 2, after V lost 1 base and J lost 8 bases. The germline V gene has CDR1 SGHVS and CDR2 FNYEAQ. The CDR3 region is CASSLGQGDSPLHF. In nucleotides, the CDR3 is TGTGCCAGCAGCTTAGGACAGGGAGATTCACCCCTCCACTTT.

The chain recombines TRBV6-4 with TRBJ2-2; TRBD2 agrees at 9 bases. The CDR3 is made up of 15 amino acids. Trimming removed 5 bases from V and 3 bases from J; junction bases left unmatched: 4. CDR1 is MRHNA, CDR2 SNTAGT, per germline. CDR3 amino acids: CASSPRGGDTGELFF. The DNA of the CDR3 is TGTGCCAGCAGTCCGCGGGGGGGCGACACCGGGGAGCTGTTTTTT.

V usage is TRBV5-1 and J usage is TRBJ2-2, with 8 bases matching TRBD1. Germline V lookup: CDR1 SGHRS, CDR2 YFSETQ. Germline trimming cut 1 base from V and 6 bases from J; bases unmatched to any gene: 5. The CDR3 extends over 15 amino acids. The CDR3 is CASSLMRQGSGELFF. CDR3 bases: TGCGCCAGCAGCTTGATGAGACAGGGGTCCGGGGAGCTGTTTTTT.

This chain links TRBV19 with TRBJ1-1, with a weak D call TRBD1 (6 bases). V gave up 5 bases and J gave up 4 bases, with 11 bases separating them. The CDR3 contains 13 residues. CDR1 and CDR2 from the germline V gene are LNHDA and SQIVND (reference sequence). CDR3 protein: CASSLGGSTEAFF. The CDR3, as DNA: TGTGCCAGTAGTTTAGGGGGGAGCACTGAAGCTTTCTTT.

This chain uses TRBV7-3 with TRBJ2-5; D might be TRBD2 (5 bases). V gave up 7 bases and J gave up 4 bases, with 16 bases separating them. The CDR3 contains 14 residues. Germline CDR1 SGHTA, CDR2 FQGTGA. CDR3 nucleotides: TGTGCCAGCACCGAGACTGGCGGGTCAGAGACCCAGTACTTC. The encoded protein is CASTETGGSETQYF.

The count of this clone is one. This chain links TRBV7-8 with TRBJ1-5; the match to TRBD1 covers 9 bases. The CDR3 totals 16 residues. Germline-derived CDR1 and CDR2 are SGHVS and FQNEAQ. The V gene end was trimmed by 2 bases and the J gene end by 0 bases; junction bases not matched to a gene: 2. The CDR3 DNA sequence: TGTGCCAGCAGCTTATCGGACAGGGGTAGCAATCAGCCCCAGCATTTT. Translation gives CASSLSDRGSNQPQHF.

The genes are TRBV14 and TRBJ2-2; D unclear. V lost 2 bases to trimming and J lost 8 bases, with 6 bases between them. The CDR3 has 12 amino acids. Germline V CDR1 and CDR2: SGHDN, FVKESK. CDR3 nucleotides: TGTGCCAGCAGCCAATTCGCTGGGGAGCTGTTTTTT. Amino acids: CASSQFAGELFF.

The chain links TRBV27 to TRBJ2-7; D is possibly TRBD2 (5 bases). There are 10 residues in the CDR3. V lost 7 bases and J 7 bases, leaving 8 bases between the germline ends. From germline, CDR1 is MNHEY and CDR2 SMNVEV (reference sequence). The CDR3 sequence is CASITGEQYF. CDR3 bases: TGTGCCAGCATCACGGGGGAGCAGTACTTC.

This chain joins TRBV13 and TRBJ1-2; no reliable D call. The germline V and J ends were trimmed by 1 base and 3 bases, with 6 bases remaining between them. The germline V gene encodes CDR1 PRHDT and CDR2 FYEKMQ (reference sequence). The CDR3 is made up of 13 amino acids. CDR3 sequence: CASSLVADYGYTF. The CDR3 bases are TGTGCCAGCAGCTTAGTTGCAGACTATGGCTACACCTTC.

The chain is built from TRBV9 and TRBJ2-1; TRBD2 matches 14 bases. V shed 4 bases and J 1 base; nucleotides not matched to a gene: 7. This CDR3 region has 18 residues. Germline V gives CDR1 SGDLS, CDR2 YYNGEE. This chain's CDR3 is CASSLGLAGGGSYNEQFF. CDR3 sequence (DNA): TGTGCCAGCAGCCTCGGACTAGCGGGAGGAGGGTCCTACAATGAGCAGTTCTTC.

The chain carries TRBV9 and TRBJ2-7; perhaps D is TRBD1 or TRBD2 (5 bases each). The V gene's germline CDR1 is SGDLS and CDR2 YYNGEE. V gave up 0 bases and J gave up 3 bases, with 10 bases separating them. The CDR3 sequence is 14 residues long. The CDR3 DNA reads as TGTGCCAGCAGCGTAGAGGCAGGGAGCTACGAGCAGTACTTC. This gives the protein CASSVEAGSYEQYF.

About this clone: Mismatch with germline at one junction end may stem from a read error. This chain connects TRBV7-9 to TRBJ1-2; tentatively, D is TRBD1 (5 bases). The germline V gene has CDR1 SEHNR and CDR2 FQNEAQ (reference sequence). The CDR3 is 11 amino acids. The CDR3 DNA is TGTGCCAGCAGCTTATATGGGGACTCGGGCTTC. Its protein is CASSLYGDSGF.

The chain has TRBV4-1 and TRBJ2-3; TRBD2 aligns across 7 bases. V was clipped by 0 bases and J by 1 base; unmatched bases: 4. The CDR3 spans 16 residues. Germline V gives CDR1 MGHRA, CDR2 YSYEKL. CDR3 amino acids: CASSQEGEGGTDTQYF. The CDR3 DNA reads as TGCGCCAGCAGCCAAGAAGGGGAGGGTGGCACAGATACGCAGTATTTT.

The rearrangement links TRBV12-5 to TRBJ2-4; TRBD2 might be the D (5 bases). The CDR3 has 14 amino acids. Germline V gene lookup returns CDR1 LGHNT and CDR2 FRNRAP. Trimming cost V 0 bases and J 8 bases, with 11 bases left between them. The CDR3 DNA reads TGTGCTAGTGGTTTGGTAGGTCGGGAACACATTCAGTACTTC. Its protein is CASGLVGREHIQYF.

With regard to this clone: One junction end does not reproduce the germline sequence, and a read error may be involved. CDR3 DNA sequence: TGTGCCAGCACCTTAGACTGGGAGCAGTTCTTC. Its protein is CASTLDWEQFF. This sequence joins TRBV7-2 and TRBJ2-1; D is ambiguous. CDR1 is SGHTA, CDR2 FQGNSA, per germline. This CDR3 comprises 11 residues. The complete variable domain, with remaining parts taken from reference TRBV7-2 and TRBJ2-1, reads GAGVSQSPSNKVTEKGKDVELRCDPISGHTALYWYRQSLGQGLEFLIYFQGNSAPDKSGLPSDRFSAERTGGSVSTLTIQRTQQEDSAVYLCASTLDWEQFFGPGTRLTVL.

The chain has TRBV27 and TRBJ2-7, with unresolved D. CDR3 length equals 16 residues. The germline V gene encodes CDR1 MNHEY and CDR2 SMNVEV (reference sequence). Deletions cut 2 bases from V and 3 bases from J, with 17 bases between. CDR3 coding DNA: TGTGCCAGCAGTTTAAATATGTTCCGGGCCAACTACGAGCAGTACTTC. This encodes CASSLNMFRANYEQYF.

The V and J genes are TRBV19 and TRBJ2-1; 10 bases fit TRBD2. CDR1 LNHDA and CDR2 SQIVND come from the germline V gene (reference sequence). V dropped 7 bases and J dropped 9; count of bases not matched to a gene: 3. The CDR3 loop spans 12 amino acids. CDR3: CASTSGSIEQFF. DNA of the CDR3: TGTGCCAGTACTAGCGGGAGCATTGAGCAGTTCTTC.

This sequence joins TRBV15 and TRBJ2-5; 12 bases map to TRBD2. V was clipped by 1 base and J by 3 bases; unmatched bases: 3. This CDR3 spans 16 amino acids. Germline V gene sequence: CDR1 LNHNV, CDR2 YYDKDF (reference sequence). CDR3 coding DNA: TGTGCCACCAGCAGAGGACTAGCGGGAGTTAAAGAGACCCAGTACTTC. Amino acids: CATSRGLAGVKETQYF. Full variable domain (outside the CDR3, taken from reference TRBV15 and TRBJ2-5): DAMVIQNPRYQVTQFGKPVTLSCSQTLNHNVMYWYQQKSSQAPKLLFHYYDKDFNNEADTPDNFQSRRPNTSFCFLDIRSPGLGDTAMYLCATSRGLAGVKETQYFGPGTRLLVL.

The chain joins TRBV7-9 to TRBJ2-1, with 11 bases matching TRBD2. This CDR3 comprises 15 residues. V shed 4 bases and J 8 bases; nucleotides not matched to a gene: 7. From germline, CDR1 is SEHNR and CDR2 FQNEAQ (reference sequence). For the CDR3, the DNA is TGTGCCAGCAGCTATAGCGGGGGGGCCGCCCATGAGCAGTTCTTC. Encoded protein: CASSYSGGAAHEQFF.

This clone was detected a few times. The rearrangement uses TRBV27 and TRBJ2-1, with 8 bases identical to TRBD2. Germline V gene lookup returns CDR1 MNHEY and CDR2 SMNVEV (reference sequence). The CDR3 runs to 13 residues. After removal of 5 bases from V and 9 bases from J, the junction contained 6 bases not matched to a gene. The CDR3 loop is CASSPPTSVEQFF. The CDR3 DNA reads TGTGCCAGCAGTCCCCCGACTAGCGTTGAGCAGTTCTTC.

The V and J genes are TRBV19 and TRBJ2-3; 9 bases match TRBD1. The CDR3 is 14 residues long. V dropped 5 bases and J dropped 4; count of bases not matched to a gene: 4. Germline values: CDR1 LNHDA, CDR2 SQIVND (reference sequence). The CDR3 region is CASSRQGGADTQYF. In nucleotides, the CDR3 is TGTGCCAGTAGTCGACAGGGGGGGGCAGATACGCAGTATTTT.

This sequence joins TRBV19 and TRBJ1-6; D gene uncertain. CDR1 and CDR2 (germline): LNHDA, SQIVND (reference sequence). Trimming pared 7 bases from V and 10 bases from J, leaving 14 bases between. The CDR3 runs to 13 residues. The CDR3 DNA reads as TGTGCCAGTAAAACGACTGGGTTCTCACCCCTCCACTTT. It specifies CASKTTGFSPLHF.

This sequence joins TRBV10-3 and TRBJ2-5; D is possibly TRBD1 (5 bases). The DNA end is a closer match to TRBJ2-7, so the J assignment may be wrong. There are 14 residues in the CDR3. The germline V gene encodes CDR1 ENHRY and CDR2 SYGVKD. The CDR3 sequence: CAISEGQHSYEQYF. CDR3 DNA sequence: TGTGCCATCAGTGAGGGACAACACTCCTACGAGCAGTACTTC.